The rows below give T cell receptor beta chains drawn from one sample of a study of shared clonotypes between healthy human individuals. TCRdb's copy holds only in-frame clones and misses some; the assay was immunoSEQ multiplex PCR. The table lists 2 million to 2.5 million clones, 80% to 95% of them singletons. Source material: naive CD4+ T cells from PBMCs. The receptors here all came from a man aged 18 to 35 in good health. Some clones in this sample may be carry-over from other donors' samples. The CDR3 runs from the conserved cysteine through the conserved F or W. The D gene is left open where the match is weak. Rows may omit the clone size; those that give it use once, few, many or a size class.

D gene | J gene | clone size | V gene | CDR3 protein | CDR3 DNA
. | TRBJ2-7 | . | TRBV18 | CASSPTVSYEQYF | TGTGCCAGCTCACCGACAGTCTCCTACGAGCAGTACTTC
. | TRBJ2-7 | . | TRBV5-1 | CASSLFPRSSYEQYF | TGCGCCAGCAGCTTGTTTCCCAGATCCTCCTACGAGCAGTACTTC
. | TRBJ2-7 | . | TRBV25-1 | CASSERDGRSSEQYF | TGTGCCAGCAGTGAACGGGACGGGAGATCGTCCGAGCAGTACTTC
. | TRBJ1-2 | . | TRBV28 | CASESGSEGGRGYTF | TGTGCCAGCGAGTCAGGGTCTGAGGGGGGAAGGGGCTACACCTTC
TRBD1 | TRBJ2-2 | . | TRBV7-2 | CASSLQGAVTGELFF | TGTGCCAGCAGCTTACAGGGGGCAGTCACCGGGGAGCTGTTTTTT
. | TRBJ1-1 | . | TRBV9 | CASSVAQRGTEAFF | TGTGCCAGCAGCGTAGCACAGAGGGGCACTGAAGCTTTCTTT
. | TRBJ2-7 | . | TRBV7-2 | CASSFAEGKQYF | TGTGCCAGCAGCTTTGCAGAAGGCAAGCAGTACTTC
. | TRBJ2-1 | . | TRBV11-2 | CASSPVKDYNEQFF | TGTGCCAGCAGCCCCGTTAAAGACTACAATGAGCAGTTCTTC
TRBD2 | TRBJ2-2 | . | TRBV30 | CACLGTTNTGELFF | TGTGCCTGCCTCGGGACTACGAACACCGGGGAGCTGTTTTTT
. | TRBJ1-2 | . | TRBV14 | CASSQVTGFFGYTF | TGTGCCAGCAGCCAAGTGACGGGTTTCTTTGGCTACACCTTC
. | TRBJ2-1 | . | TRBV9 | CASSERGLYNEQFF | TGTGCCAGCAGCGAGAGGGGCCTCTACAATGAGCAGTTCTTC
TRBD1 | TRBJ2-7 | . | TRBV10-3 | CAIRGQEAYEQYF | TGTGCCATCAGGGGACAGGAGGCCTACGAGCAGTACTTC
. | TRBJ1-5 | . | TRBV2 | CASKMDGLVPQHF | TGTGCCAGCAAAATGGACGGCCTAGTGCCCCAGCATTTT
. | TRBJ1-1 | . | TRBV11-1 | CASSLAQVNTEAFF | TGTGCCAGCAGCTTAGCACAGGTCAACACTGAAGCTTTCTTT
. | TRBJ1-3 | . | TRBV29-1 | CSVTPRLTGNTIYF | TGCAGCGTCACCCCCAGGCTAACTGGAAACACCATATATTTT
. | TRBJ1-5 | once | TRBV6-1 | CASSEAWVGGQPQHF | TGTGCCAGCAGTGAAGCTTGGGTGGGGGGGCAGCCCCAGCATTTT
. | TRBJ1-2 | . | TRBV5-1 | CASTARRGDLSNGYTF | TGCGCCAGCACCGCTAGACGAGGGGATTTGTCGAATGGCTACACCTTC
TRBD2 | TRBJ2-7 | . | TRBV18 | CASSPLGGDLGEQYF | TGTGCCAGCTCACCACTGGGAGGGGACCTCGGCGAGCAGTACTTC
TRBD1 | TRBJ1-2 | few | TRBV28 | CASSPGTVYGYTF | TGTGCCAGCAGTCCCGGGACAGTCTATGGCTACACCTTC
. | TRBJ1-2 | . | TRBV4-1 | CASSPSGNYGYTF | TGCGCCAGCAGCCCGTCGGGCAACTATGGCTACACCTTC
TRBD1 | TRBJ2-7 | once | TRBV28 | CASQTPGGGYEQYF | TGTGCCAGCCAGACCCCAGGGGGCGGGTACGAGCAGTACTTC